This T cell receptor (beta chain) derives from a study of cytomegalovirus exposure and HLA in healthy donors. Data came from immunoSEQ multiplex PCR; TCRdb stores just in-frame clones and leaves some out. This sample has about 350,000 clones; approximately 90% occur once, and the top ten carry about 1%. This CDR3 region has 16 residues. V lost 2 bases, J lost 3 bases, and 16 bases lay in between. CDR1 is MNHEY and CDR2 is SMNVEV in the germline V gene (reference sequence). The sequencing input was PBMCs. This clonotype originated in a woman in her thirties in good health and CMV-seropositive. The chain joins TRBV27 to TRBJ1-2, with D unresolved. The DNA of the CDR3 is TGTGCCAGCAGTTTAGGGTTGGGCAGGAACTACTATGGCTACACCTTC. It translates to CASSLGLGRNYYGYTF.